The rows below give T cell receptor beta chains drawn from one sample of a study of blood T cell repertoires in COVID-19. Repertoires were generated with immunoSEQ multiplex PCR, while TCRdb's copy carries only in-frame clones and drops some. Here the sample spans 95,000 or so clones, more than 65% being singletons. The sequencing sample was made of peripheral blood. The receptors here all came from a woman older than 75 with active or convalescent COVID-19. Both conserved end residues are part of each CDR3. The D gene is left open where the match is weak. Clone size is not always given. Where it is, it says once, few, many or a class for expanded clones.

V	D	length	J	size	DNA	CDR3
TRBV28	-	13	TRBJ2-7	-	TGTGCCAGCAGTTCCGCCCAGACCTACGAGCAGTACTTC	CASSSAQTYEQYF
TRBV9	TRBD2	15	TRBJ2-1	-	TGTGCCAGCAGCCCTCGGACTAGCGGTTACAATGAGCAGTTCTTC	CASSPRTSGYNEQFF
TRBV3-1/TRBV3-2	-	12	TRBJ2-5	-	TGTGCCAGCAGCCAGGGGGGAGAGACCCAGTACTTC	CASSQGGETQYF
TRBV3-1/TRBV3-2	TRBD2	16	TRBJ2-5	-	TGTGCCAGCAGCCCTGGCGCGGTGACTAGCAGGGAGACCCAGTACTTC	CASSPGAVTSRETQYF
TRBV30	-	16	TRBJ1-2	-	TGTGCCTGGAGTGTACCGGGGCGGGGAATTAACTATGGCTACACCTTC	CAWSVPGRGINYGYTF
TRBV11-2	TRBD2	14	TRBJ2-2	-	TGTGCCAGCAGCCCGAGCGGGATCCCCGGGGAGCTGTTTTTT	CASSPSGIPGELFF
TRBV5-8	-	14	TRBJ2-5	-	TGTGCCAGCAGCAAAGGGGGAGGGTTGGAGACCCAGTACTTC	CASSKGGGLETQYF
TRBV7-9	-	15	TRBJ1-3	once	TGTGCCAGCAGCCTAAGACAGAACTCTGGAAACACCATATATTTT	CASSLRQNSGNTIYF
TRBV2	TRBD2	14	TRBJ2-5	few	TGTGCCAGCAGTGGGGACGGGGGGGCAGAGACCCAGTACTTC	CASSGDGGAETQYF
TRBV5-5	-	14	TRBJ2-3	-	TGTGCCAGCAGCCGACGGTCGGGGACAGATACGCAGTATTTT	CASSRRSGTDTQYF
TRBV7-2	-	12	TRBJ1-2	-	TGTGCCAGCAGCTTAGGGGCTGTTGGCTACACCTTC	CASSLGAVGYTF
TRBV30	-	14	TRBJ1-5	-	TGTGCCTGGAGTGAGGTAGCGGGAAATCAGCCCCAGCATTTT	CAWSEVAGNQPQHF
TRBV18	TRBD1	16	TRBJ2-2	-	TGTGCCAGCTCACCTAGGGACAGCCCGAACACCGGGGAGCTGTTTTTT	CASSPRDSPNTGELFF
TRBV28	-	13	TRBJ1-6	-	TGTGCCAGCAGAGCCCAGGGTAATTCACCCCTCCACTTT	CASRAQGNSPLHF
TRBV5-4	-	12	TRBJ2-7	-	TGTGCCAGCAGCGATCCTGGGCTCGAGCAGTACTTC	CASSDPGLEQYF
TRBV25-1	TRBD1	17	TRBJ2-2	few	TGTGCCAGCAGTGAGCCGACAGGGCCTATGGTCCCCGGGGAGCTGTTTTTT	CASSEPTGPMVPGELFF
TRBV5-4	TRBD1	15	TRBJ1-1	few	TGTGCCAGCAGCCCCGGACAGGGAAGGAACACTGAAGCTTTCTTT	CASSPGQGRNTEAFF
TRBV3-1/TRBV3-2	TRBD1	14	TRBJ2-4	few	TGTGCCAGCAGCCATCGGAGCACAGGGGACATTCAGTACTTC	CASSHRSTGDIQYF
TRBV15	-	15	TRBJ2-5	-	TGTGCCACCAGCACCGAACAGGGATCCCAAGAGACCCAGTACTTC	CATSTEQGSQETQYF
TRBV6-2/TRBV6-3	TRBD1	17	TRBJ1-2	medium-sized	TGTGCCAGCAGCCGGATCACCCCGGGACAGGGGGAAGATGGCTACACCTTC	CASSRITPGQGEDGYTF
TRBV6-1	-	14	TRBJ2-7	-	TGTGCCAGCAGTGAAGTAGGAAGGGGTTACGAGCAGTACTTC	CASSEVGRGYEQYF
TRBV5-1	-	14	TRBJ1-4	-	TGTGCCAGCAGCTTATCAGGATTTAATGAAAAACTGTTTTTT	CASSLSGFNEKLFF
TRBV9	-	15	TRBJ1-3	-	TGTGCCAGCAGCGTAAGAGGGGGCTCTGGAAACACCATATATTTT	CASSVRGGSGNTIYF
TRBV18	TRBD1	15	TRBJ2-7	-	TGTGCCAGCTCACCTCCGGGACAGGGGGCCTACGAGCAGTACTTC	CASSPPGQGAYEQYF
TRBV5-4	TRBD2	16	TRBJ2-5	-	TGTGCCAGCAGCTCATCTAAAGCGGGAGGGAAAGAGACCCAGTACTTC	CASSSSKAGGKETQYF
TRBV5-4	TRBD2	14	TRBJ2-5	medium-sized	TGTGCCAGCAGCATCCCTAGCGGAAAAGAGACCCAGTACTTC	CASSIPSGKETQYF
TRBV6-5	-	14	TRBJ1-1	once	TGTGCCAGCAGCAAAACAGGGTTGAACTCTGAAGCTTTCTTT	CASSKTGLNSEAFF
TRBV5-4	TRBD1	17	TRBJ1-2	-	TGTGCCAGCAGACCCGGGACAGGGGAGTGGACTAACTATGGCTACACCTTC	CASRPGTGEWTNYGYTF
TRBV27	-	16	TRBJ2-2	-	TGTGCCAGCAGTTTAGTAGCGCTCGCGAACACCGGGGAGCTGTTTTTT	CASSLVALANTGELFF
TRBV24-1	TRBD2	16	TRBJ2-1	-	TGTGCCACCAGTGATCGTAGGACTAGTTTTTACAATGAGCAGTTCTTC	CATSDRRTSFYNEQFF
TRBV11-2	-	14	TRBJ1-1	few	TGTGCCAGCAGCTTCCGAACGAGGAACACTGAAGCTTTCTTT	CASSFRTRNTEAFF
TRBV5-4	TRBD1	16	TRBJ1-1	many	TGTGCCAGCAGCTCGAGGGTGGCAGGGGGAAACACTGAAGCTTTCTTT	CASSSRVAGGNTEAFF
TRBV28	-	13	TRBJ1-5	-	TGTGCCAGCAGTTTAGACAGCAGCCAGCCCCAGCATTTT	CASSLDSSQPQHF